Below, one T cell receptor beta chain is given with its context. This CDR3 has 16 residues. Germline CDR1 SGHRS, CDR2 YFSETQ. V shed 4 bases, J shed 3 bases, and the junction held 13 bases outside the gene matches. These data are taken from a study of blood T cell repertoires in COVID-19. Study as a whole: Whether acute or convalescent, the COVID-19 samples came from the United States, Italy and Spain. The cDNA or gDNA used as material had been derived from T cells, B-cell-depleted T cells, or PBMCs.

Some clones are missing from TCRdb's copy, which holds only in-frame ones; the method was immunoSEQ multiplex PCR. This table has tens of thousands of clones, more than 75% appearing once. This chain connects TRBV5-1 to TRBJ2-7, with 7 bases lining up with TRBD1. The TCR sequence derives from a man between 70 and 80 years old with acute or convalescent COVID-19. Sequencing was done on a sample of peripheral blood. CDR3 protein: CASSEGQNYGYYEQYF. The CDR3 DNA reads as TGCGCCAGCAGCGAGGGACAGAACTATGGTTACTACGAGCAGTACTTC.